This T cell receptor beta chain was sequenced for a study of OX40 agonist ivuxolimab in advanced cancers. Study-level points and caveats: Within 6 weeks, CD4+ and CD8+ blood T cells expanded clonally at 0.1 to 3.0 mg/kg. Patients with a partial response at 0.1-3.0 mg/kg had among the lowest clonal expansion. CD8+ T cells (on average) carried more expanded clones than CD4+ T cells.

Produced via immunoSEQ multiplex PCR; TCRdb's table is partial and in-frame only. In the table there are under 85,000 clones, approximately 93% of which are singletons. This clone was detected only once. Its antigen remains unknown. Sampled blood was obtained at baseline, cycle 4 day 1, and cycle 7 day 1. V was cut by 0 bases and J by 0 bases, with 6 bases left in between. This CDR3 is built from 15 residues. Germline V gene lookup returns CDR1 KGHSH and CDR2 LQKENI. The genes are TRBV18 and TRBJ2-1, with no clear D. The receptor was isolated from an adult with an advanced solid tumor such as melanoma, head and neck, liver or kidney cancer. This sample comprised CD4+ or CD8+ T cells sorted from blood, obtained in a trial of the OX40 agonist ivuxolimab. CDR3 sequence: CASSPPISSYNEQFF. The CDR3 region has the DNA TGTGCCAGCTCACCACCCATTAGCTCCTACAATGAGCAGTTCTTC.